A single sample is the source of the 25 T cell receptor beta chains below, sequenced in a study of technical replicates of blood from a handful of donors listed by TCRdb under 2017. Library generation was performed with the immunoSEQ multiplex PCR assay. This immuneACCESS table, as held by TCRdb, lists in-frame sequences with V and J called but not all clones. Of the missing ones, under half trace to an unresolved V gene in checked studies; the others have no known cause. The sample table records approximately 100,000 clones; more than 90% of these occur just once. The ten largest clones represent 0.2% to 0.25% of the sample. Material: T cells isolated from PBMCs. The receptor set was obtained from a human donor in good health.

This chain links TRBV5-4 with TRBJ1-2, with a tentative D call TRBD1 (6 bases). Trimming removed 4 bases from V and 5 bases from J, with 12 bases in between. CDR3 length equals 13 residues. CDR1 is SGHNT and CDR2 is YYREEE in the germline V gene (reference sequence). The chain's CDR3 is CASSPDSTYGYTF. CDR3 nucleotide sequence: TGTGCCAGCAGCCCGGACAGCACTTATGGCTACACCTTC. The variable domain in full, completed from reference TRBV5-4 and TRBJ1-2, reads ETGVTQSPTHLIKTRGQQVTLRCSSQSGHNTVSWYQQALGQGPQFIFQYYREEENGRGNFPPRFSGLQFPNYSSELNVNALELDDSALYLCASSPDSTYGYTFGSGTRLTVV.

The CDR3 nucleotides are TGCGCCAGCAGCTCCCGGACAGGGAGAAACACCATATATTTT. Protein product: CASSSRTGRNTIYF. V is TRBV5-1 and J is TRBJ1-3, with TRBD1 matching over 8 bases. V shed 3 bases, J shed 5 bases, and the junction held 4 bases outside the gene matches. The CDR3 spans 14 residues. Germline CDR1 is SGHRS and CDR2 is YFSETQ.

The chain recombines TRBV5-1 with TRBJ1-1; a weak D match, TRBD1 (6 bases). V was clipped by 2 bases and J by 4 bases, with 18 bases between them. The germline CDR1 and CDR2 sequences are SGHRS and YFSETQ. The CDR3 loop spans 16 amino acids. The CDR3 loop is CASSLEIAQGGTEAFF. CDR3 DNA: TGCGCCAGCAGCTTAGAAATTGCACAGGGCGGCACTGAAGCTTTCTTT.

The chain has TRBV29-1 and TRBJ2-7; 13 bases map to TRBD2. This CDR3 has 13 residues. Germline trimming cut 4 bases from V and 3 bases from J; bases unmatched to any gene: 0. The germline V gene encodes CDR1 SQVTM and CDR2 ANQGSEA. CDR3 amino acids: CSVGTSGSYEQYF. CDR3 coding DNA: TGCAGCGTTGGGACTAGCGGGAGCTACGAGCAGTACTTC.

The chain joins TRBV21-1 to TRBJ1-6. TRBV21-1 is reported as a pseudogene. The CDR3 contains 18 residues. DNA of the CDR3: TGTGCCAGCAGCAAAGAGGGGGAGCGGGATGCCTATAATTCACCCCTCCACTTT. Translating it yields CASSKEGERDAYNSPLHF.

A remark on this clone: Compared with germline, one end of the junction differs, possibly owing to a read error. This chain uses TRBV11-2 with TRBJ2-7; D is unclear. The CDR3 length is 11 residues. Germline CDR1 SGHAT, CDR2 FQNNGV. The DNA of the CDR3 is TGTGCCAGCAGCTTCTACGAATCCCTGCACTTC. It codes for CASSFYESLHF.

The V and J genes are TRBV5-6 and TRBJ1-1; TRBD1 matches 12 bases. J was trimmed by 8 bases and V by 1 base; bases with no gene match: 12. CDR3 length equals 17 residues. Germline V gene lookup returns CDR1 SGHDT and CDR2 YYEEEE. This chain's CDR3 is CASSLLGTGGASAEAFF. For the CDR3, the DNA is TGTGCCAGCAGCTTGTTAGGGACAGGGGGCGCGTCGGCCGAAGCTTTCTTT.

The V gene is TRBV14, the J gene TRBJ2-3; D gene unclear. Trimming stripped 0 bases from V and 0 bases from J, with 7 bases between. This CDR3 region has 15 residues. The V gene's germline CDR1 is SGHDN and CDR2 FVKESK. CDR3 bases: TGTGCCAGCAGCCAAGATTCCGGGAGCACAGATACGCAGTATTTT. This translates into CASSQDSGSTDTQYF.

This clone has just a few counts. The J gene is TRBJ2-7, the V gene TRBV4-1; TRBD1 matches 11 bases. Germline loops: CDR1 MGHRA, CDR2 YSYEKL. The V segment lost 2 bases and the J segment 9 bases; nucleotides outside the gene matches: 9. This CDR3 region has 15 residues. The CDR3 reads CASSQRGQGGSGQYF. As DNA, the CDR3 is TGCGCCAGCAGCCAAAGGGGACAGGGGGGAAGCGGGCAGTACTTC.

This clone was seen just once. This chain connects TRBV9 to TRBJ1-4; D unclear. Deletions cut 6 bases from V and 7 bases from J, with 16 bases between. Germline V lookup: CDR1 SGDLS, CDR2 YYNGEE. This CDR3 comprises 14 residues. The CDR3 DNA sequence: TGTGCCAGCACCGATGGAGAGGTGGGTGAAAAACTGTTTTTT. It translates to CASTDGEVGEKLFF. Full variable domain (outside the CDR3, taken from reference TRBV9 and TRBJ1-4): DSGVTQTPKHLITATGQRVTLRCSPRSGDLSVYWYQQSLDQGLQFLIQYYNGEERAKGNILERFSAQQFPDLHSELNLSSLELGDSALYFCASTDGEVGEKLFFGSGTQLSVL.

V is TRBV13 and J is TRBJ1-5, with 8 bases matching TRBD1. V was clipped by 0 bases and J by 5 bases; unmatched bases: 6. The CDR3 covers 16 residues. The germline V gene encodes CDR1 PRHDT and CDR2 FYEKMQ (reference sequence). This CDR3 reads CASSLGLGDRHQPQHF. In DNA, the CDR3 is TGTGCCAGCAGCTTAGGCCTAGGGGACAGGCATCAGCCCCAGCATTTT.

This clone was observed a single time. The CDR3: CASTSLDLSRGYEQYF. The CDR3 DNA reads TGTGCCAGCACCTCATTGGACCTTTCTAGGGGGTACGAGCAGTACTTC. The chain recombines TRBV13 with TRBJ2-7, with D possibly TRBD1 on 6 matching bases. This CDR3 region has 16 residues. V was cut by 7 bases and J by 4 bases, with 23 bases left in between. Per the germline V gene, CDR1 is PRHDT and CDR2 is FYEKMQ (reference sequence). The full variable domain, its missing parts supplied by reference TRBV13 and TRBJ2-7, is AAGVIQSPRHLIKEKRETATLKCYPIPRHDTVYWYQQGPGQDPQFLISFYEKMQSDKGSIPDRFSAQQFSDYHSELNMSSLELGDSALYFCASTSLDLSRGYEQYFGPGTRLTVT.

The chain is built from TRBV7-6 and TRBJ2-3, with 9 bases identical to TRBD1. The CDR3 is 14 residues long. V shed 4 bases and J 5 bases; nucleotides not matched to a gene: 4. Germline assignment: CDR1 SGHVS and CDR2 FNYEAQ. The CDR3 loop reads CASSYGQGKDTQYF. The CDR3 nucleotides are TGTGCCAGCAGCTACGGACAGGGGAAAGATACGCAGTATTTT.

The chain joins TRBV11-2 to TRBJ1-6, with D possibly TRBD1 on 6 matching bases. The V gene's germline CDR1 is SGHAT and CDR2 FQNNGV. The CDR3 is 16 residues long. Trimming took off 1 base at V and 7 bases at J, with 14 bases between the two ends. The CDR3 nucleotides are TGTGCCAGCAGCTTAGCGCAGACAGGACGAAATTCACCCCTCCACTTT. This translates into CASSLAQTGRNSPLHF.

CDR3 nucleotide sequence: TGTGCCAGCAGCTTAGGAGGAGGGCCGGCCTATGGCTACACCTTC. Protein product: CASSLGGGPAYGYTF. The J gene is TRBJ1-2, the V gene TRBV7-9, with D unclear. V was pared by 1 base and J by 4 bases, with 13 bases between. CDR1 is SEHNR, CDR2 FQNEAQ, per germline (reference sequence). This CDR3 is 15 amino acids long.

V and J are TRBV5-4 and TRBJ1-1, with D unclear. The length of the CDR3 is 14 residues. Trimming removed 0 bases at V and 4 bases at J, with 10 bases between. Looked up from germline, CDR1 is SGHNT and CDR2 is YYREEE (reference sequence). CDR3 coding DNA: TGTGCCAGCAGCTTGGATCGGGGTTTCACTGAAGCTTTCTTT. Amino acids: CASSLDRGFTEAFF.

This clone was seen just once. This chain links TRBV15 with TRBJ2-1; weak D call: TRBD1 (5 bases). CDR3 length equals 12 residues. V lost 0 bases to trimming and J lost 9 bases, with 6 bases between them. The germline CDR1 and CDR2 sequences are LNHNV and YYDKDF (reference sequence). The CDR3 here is CATSRDRGEQFF. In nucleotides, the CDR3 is TGTGCCACCAGCAGAGATAGGGGTGAGCAGTTCTTC.

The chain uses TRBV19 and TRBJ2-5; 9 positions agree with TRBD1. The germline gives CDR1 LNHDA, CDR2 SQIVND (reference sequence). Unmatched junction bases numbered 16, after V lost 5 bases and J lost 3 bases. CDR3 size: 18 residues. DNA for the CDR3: TGTGCCAGTAGTTTTAGGGACAGGGCCTTAGGTGGCAAAGAGACCCAGTACTTC. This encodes CASSFRDRALGGKETQYF.

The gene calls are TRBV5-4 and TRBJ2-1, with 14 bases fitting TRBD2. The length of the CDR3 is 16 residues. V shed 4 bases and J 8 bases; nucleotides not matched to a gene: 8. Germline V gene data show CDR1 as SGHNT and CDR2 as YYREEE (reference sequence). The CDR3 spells CASSGGTSGSWDEQFF. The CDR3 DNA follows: TGTGCCAGCAGCGGGGGGACTAGCGGGAGTTGGGATGAGCAGTTCTTC.

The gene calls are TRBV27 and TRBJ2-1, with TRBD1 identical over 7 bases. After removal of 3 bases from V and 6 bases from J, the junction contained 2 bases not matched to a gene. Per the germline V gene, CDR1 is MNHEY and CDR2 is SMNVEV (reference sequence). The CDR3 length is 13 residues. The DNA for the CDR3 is TGTGCCAGCAGTTTCGACAGGGCCAATGAGCAGTTCTTC. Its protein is CASSFDRANEQFF.

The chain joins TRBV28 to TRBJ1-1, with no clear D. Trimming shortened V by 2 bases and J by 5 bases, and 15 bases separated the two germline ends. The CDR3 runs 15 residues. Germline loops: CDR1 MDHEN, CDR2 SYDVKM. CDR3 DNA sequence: TGTGCCAGCAGTTTAGATGTGGCAGGCGATACTGAAGCTTTCTTT. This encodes CASSLDVAGDTEAFF.

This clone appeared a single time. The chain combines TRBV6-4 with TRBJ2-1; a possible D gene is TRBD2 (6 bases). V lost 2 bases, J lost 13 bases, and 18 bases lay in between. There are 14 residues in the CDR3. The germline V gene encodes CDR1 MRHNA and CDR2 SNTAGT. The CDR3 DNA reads TGTGCCAGCAGTGACCCTCTCGAGGCAGGGACTCAGTTCTTC. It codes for CASSDPLEAGTQFF.

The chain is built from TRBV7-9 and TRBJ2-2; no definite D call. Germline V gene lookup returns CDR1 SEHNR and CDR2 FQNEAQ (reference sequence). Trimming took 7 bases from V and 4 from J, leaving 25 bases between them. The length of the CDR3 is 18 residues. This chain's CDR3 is CASIFESRVRKLTGELFF. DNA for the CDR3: TGTGCCAGCATCTTTGAGTCCCGGGTCCGTAAGCTCACCGGGGAGCTGTTTTTT.

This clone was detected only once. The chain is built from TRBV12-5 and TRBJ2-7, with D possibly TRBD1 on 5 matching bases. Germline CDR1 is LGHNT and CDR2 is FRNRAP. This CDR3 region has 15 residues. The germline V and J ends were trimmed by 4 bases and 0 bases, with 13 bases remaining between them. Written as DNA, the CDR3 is TGTGCTAGTGGTTCCCGTGGGGCAGCCTCCTACGAGCAGTACTTC. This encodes CASGSRGAASYEQYF.

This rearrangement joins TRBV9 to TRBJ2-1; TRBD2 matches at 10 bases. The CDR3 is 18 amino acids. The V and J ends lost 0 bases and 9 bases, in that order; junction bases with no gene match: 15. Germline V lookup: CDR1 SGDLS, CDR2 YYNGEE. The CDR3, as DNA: TGTGCCAGCAGCGTAGGGCTAGCGGGAGAACCCCGAACGGTTGAGCAGTTCTTC. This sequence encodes CASSVGLAGEPRTVEQFF.